The 17 T cell receptor beta chains in this list originate from one sample, sequenced in a study of cytomegalovirus exposure and HLA in healthy donors (dated 2017 in TCRdb). To prepare the library, the immunoSEQ multiplex PCR assay was applied. For the multiplex PCR, a mixture combining 60 forward primers for TCR Vbeta segments and 13 reverse primers for TCR Jbeta segments was used. TCRdb provides this immuneACCESS table in a form limited to in-frame rearrangements. Some clones are lacking; in checked studies, under half of them reflect an unresolved V gene, and why the rest are absent is not known. In this sample the table shows some 180,000 clones, roughly 80% of which occur a single time. The ten largest clones take up approximately 2.2% of the sample. The sequenced material came from PBMCs. The receptors were gathered from a male donor in good health and CMV-seronegative.

This chain links TRBV6-5 with TRBJ1-2, with D hard to call. Germline V gene data show CDR1 as MNHEY and CDR2 as SVGAGI. This CDR3 has 13 residues. V was shortened by 6 bases and J by 5 bases, with 13 bases between the two germline ends. Here the CDR3 reads CASSFRQDYGYTF. CDR3 in DNA: TGTGCCAGCAGCTTCAGACAAGATTATGGCTACACCTTC.

This clone was detected only once. V and J are TRBV19 and TRBJ1-3; D is uncertain. CDR3 length: 15 residues. Germline V gene data show CDR1 as LNHDA and CDR2 as SQIVND (reference sequence). The V end lost 6 bases, the J end lost 0 bases, and 12 bases lay between the germline ends. CDR3 protein: CASSPGSSSGNTIYF. The CDR3, as DNA: TGTGCCAGTAGCCCCGGTTCGAGCTCTGGAAACACCATATATTTT.

The CDR3 reads CASSVNLIAFF. The CDR3 bases are TGTGCCAGTTCCGTAAACTTGATAGCTTTCTTT. This chain joins TRBV19 and TRBJ1-1; no reliable D call. The germline V gene encodes CDR1 LNHDA and CDR2 SQIVND (reference sequence). Deletions cut 8 bases from V and 10 bases from J, with 14 bases between. CDR3 size: 11 residues.

This clone was recorded once. This chain links TRBV7-9 with TRBJ2-3; perhaps TRBD1 as D (5 bases). CDR1 SEHNR and CDR2 FQNEAQ come from the germline V gene (reference sequence). This CDR3 has 16 residues. V was trimmed by 4 bases and J by 2 bases, leaving 16 bases between them. CDR3 nucleotide sequence: TGTGCCAGCAGCTCCAGACAGTCAGATCTCACAGATACGCAGTATTTT. This translates into CASSSRQSDLTDTQYF.

The chain joins TRBV30 to TRBJ1-4; no definite D call. The CDR3 loop spans 14 amino acids. Deletions cut 0 bases from V and 5 bases from J, with 10 bases between. CDR1 and CDR2 (germline): GTSNPN, SVGIG (reference sequence). In DNA, the CDR3 is TGTGCCTGGAGTGTAAATCGCAGGAATGAAAAACTGTTTTTT. It encodes CAWSVNRRNEKLFF.

This chain connects TRBV10-2 to TRBJ2-1; D ambiguous. Germline V gene sequence: CDR1 WSHSY, CDR2 SAAADI. CDR3 length equals 14 residues. V lost 3 bases to trimming and J lost 1 base, with 7 bases between them. CDR3 in DNA: TGCGCCAGCAGTGACTCGAGGTCCTACAATGAGCAGTTCTTC. Its protein product is CASSDSRSYNEQFF.

The chain couples TRBV11-3 to TRBJ2-1, with TRBD2 matching over 9 bases. The CDR3 contains 14 residues. The germline CDR1 and CDR2 sequences are SGHNT and YENEEA. J gave up 7 bases and V 4 bases, and 5 bases lay outside the gene matches. CDR3 nucleotide sequence: TGTGCCAGCAGCTCTTTAGCGGGGGAGAATGAGCAGTTCTTC. Translating it yields CASSSLAGENEQFF.

The genes are TRBV27 and TRBJ1-4; D not certain. Germline assignment: CDR1 MNHEY and CDR2 SMNVEV (reference sequence). Trimming took 3 bases from V and 8 from J, leaving 19 bases between them. CDR3 size: 16 residues. The CDR3 nucleotides read TGTGCCAGCAGTTTTAATAATGCACTACCGGGGGAAAAACTGTTTTTT. This sequence encodes CASSFNNALPGEKLFF. Supplemented by reference TRBV27 and TRBJ1-4, the full variable domain reads EAQVTQNPRYLITVTGKKLTVTCSQNMNHEYMSWYRQDPGLGLRQIYYSMNVEVTDKGDVPEGYKVSRKEKRNFPLILESPSPNQTSLYFCASSFNNALPGEKLFFGSGTQLSVL.

The DNA for the CDR3 is TGTGCCTGGGGGCCTGCAGAGGGCTATGGCTACACCTTC. Its protein is CAWGPAEGYGYTF. The gene calls are TRBV30 and TRBJ1-2; no reliable D call. V lost 5 bases, J lost 4 bases, and 14 bases lay in between. This CDR3 region has 13 residues. Germline loops: CDR1 GTSNPN, CDR2 SVGIG (reference sequence).

This clone came up a few times. The chain uses TRBV29-1 and TRBJ2-2; 11 bases are a match to TRBD1. The CDR3 is 14 amino acids. V shed 6 bases, J shed 3 bases, and the junction held 3 bases outside the gene matches. Germline assignment: CDR1 SQVTM and CDR2 ANQGSEA. The CDR3 reads CSVGQGADTGELFF. CDR3 in DNA: TGCAGCGTAGGACAGGGGGCCGACACCGGGGAGCTGTTTTTT.

The sample holds one count of this clone. The chain joins TRBV10-3 to TRBJ1-1; D unclear. CDR3 length: 16 amino acids. The V gene lost 0 bases and the J gene lost 4 bases, with 15 bases spanning the gap. Germline V gives CDR1 ENHRY, CDR2 SYGVKD. The CDR3 loop reads CAISESSGPTGTEAFF. Here the CDR3 DNA reads TGTGCCATCAGTGAGTCGTCGGGTCCCACGGGCACTGAAGCTTTCTTT.

The rearrangement links TRBV5-5 to TRBJ1-6; 8 bases match TRBD1. The V gene end was trimmed by 4 bases and the J gene end by 0 bases; junction bases not matched to a gene: 9. Germline-derived CDR1 and CDR2 are SGHKS and YYEKEE (reference sequence). The CDR3 has 18 residues. The CDR3 DNA is TGTGCCAGCAGCAGGACGGGGCAGGGGGCCTCCTATAATTCACCCCTCCACTTT. Translated: CASSRTGQGASYNSPLHF.

The table lists this clone with a count of one. The chain carries TRBV2 and TRBJ1-1; D is possibly TRBD1 (6 bases). The CDR3 loop spans 14 amino acids. V dropped 6 bases and J dropped 2 bases, with 13 bases sitting between them. The V gene's germline CDR1 is SNHLY and CDR2 FYNNEI. CDR3 sequence reads: CASRLRTANTEAFF. The CDR3 coding sequence is TGTGCCAGCAGGTTGAGGACAGCTAACACTGAAGCTTTCTTT.

The genes are TRBV27 and TRBJ2-3, with 14 bases that match TRBD2. The CDR3 is 14 residues long. The trim removed 5 bases at V and 8 bases at J, leaving 3 bases unmatched. Germline V CDR1 and CDR2: MNHEY, SMNVEV (reference sequence). The CDR3 spells CASSPGLAGGTQYF. Written as DNA, the CDR3 is TGTGCCAGCAGTCCCGGACTAGCGGGAGGTACGCAGTATTTT.

V and J are TRBV9 and TRBJ2-6, with unresolved D. The V gene lost 2 bases and the J gene lost 3 bases, with 18 bases spanning the gap. The germline CDR1 and CDR2 sequences are SGDLS and YYNGEE. CDR3 size: 18 residues. The DNA for the CDR3 is TGTGCCAGCAGCGTCGAACCGGCCCTTTCGGGTGGGGCCAACGTCCTGACTTTC. This translates into CASSVEPALSGGANVLTF.

This chain links TRBV27 with TRBJ1-5; weak D call: TRBD1 (5 bases). Germline lookup yields CDR1 MNHEY and CDR2 SMNVEV (reference sequence). The CDR3 runs 13 residues. The V gene lost 6 bases and the J gene lost 3 bases, with 9 bases spanning the gap. This chain's CDR3 is CASSQGFNQPQHF. The DNA of the CDR3 is TGTGCCAGCAGCCAGGGATTCAATCAGCCCCAGCATTTT.

Here the CDR3 DNA reads TGCGCCAGCAGCTTAACAGGGAAGGCTGAAGCTTTCTTT. This sequence encodes CASSLTGKAEAFF. The J gene is TRBJ1-1, the V gene TRBV5-1; D perhaps matches TRBD1 (6 bases). Deletions cut 2 bases from V and 6 bases from J, with 11 bases between. Germline values: CDR1 SGHRS, CDR2 YFSETQ. The CDR3 spans 13 residues.